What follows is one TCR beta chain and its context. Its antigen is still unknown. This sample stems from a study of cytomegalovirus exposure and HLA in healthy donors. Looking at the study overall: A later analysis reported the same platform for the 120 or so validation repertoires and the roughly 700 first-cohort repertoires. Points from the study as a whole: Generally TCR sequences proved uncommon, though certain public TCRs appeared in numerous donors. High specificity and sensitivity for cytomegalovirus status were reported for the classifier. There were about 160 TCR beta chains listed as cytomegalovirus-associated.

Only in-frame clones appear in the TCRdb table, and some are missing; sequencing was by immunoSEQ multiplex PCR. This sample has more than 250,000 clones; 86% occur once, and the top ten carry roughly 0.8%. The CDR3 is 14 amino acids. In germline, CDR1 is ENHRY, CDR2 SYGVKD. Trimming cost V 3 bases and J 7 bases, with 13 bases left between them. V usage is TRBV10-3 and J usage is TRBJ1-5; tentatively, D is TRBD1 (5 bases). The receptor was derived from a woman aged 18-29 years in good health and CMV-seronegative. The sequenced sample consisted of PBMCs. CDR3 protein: CAISDPAGGQPQHF. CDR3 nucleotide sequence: TGTGCCATCAGTGACCCGGCGGGGGGACAGCCCCAGCATTTT.